Listed below are T cell receptor beta chains from one sample, sequenced in a study of T cell responses to AZD1222 COVID-19 vaccine. Here immunoSEQ multiplex PCR was the method, and the copy in TCRdb shows in-frame clones only, minus some. The sample yields some 170,000 clones, roughly nine tenths seen once. Sample: peripheral blood, taken on day 0 of AZD1222 vaccination. The receptors shown here come from an adult in good health. The CDR3 runs from the conserved cysteine through the conserved F or W. D genes are given only for firm matches. The size of a clone is reported for some rows only, either as once, few or many, or as a class for expanded clones.

size,D,V,J,DNA,CDR3
NA,NA,TRBV30,TRBJ1-1,TGTGCCTGGAGTCGCCCGTTGAACACTGAAGCTTTCTTT,CAWSRPLNTEAFF
NA,NA,TRBV19,TRBJ1-2,TGTGCCAGTTCCTCGGACGGAGCACACTATGGCTACACCTTC,CASSSDGAHYGYTF
NA,TRBD1,TRBV5-5,TRBJ2-5,TGTGCCAGCAGCAACCAAAGGACAGGGGGGAGGGAGACCCAGTACTTC,CASSNQRTGGRETQYF
NA,NA,TRBV5-1,TRBJ2-5,TGCGCCAGCAGCCCGGGACCGAACGACGAGACCCAGTACTTC,CASSPGPNDETQYF
NA,NA,TRBV13,TRBJ2-1,TGTGCCAGCAGCCCCCATGCATATGAGCAGTTCTTC,CASSPHAYEQFF
once,NA,TRBV5-1,TRBJ2-7,TGCGCCAGCAGCTTGGCGGTTGGCCCAAGCGAGCAGTACTTC,CASSLAVGPSEQYF
NA,NA,TRBV7-9,TRBJ1-4,TGTGCCAGCAGTTCTTCCGGACGGTATAATGAAAAACTGTTTTTT,CASSSSGRYNEKLFF
few,TRBD2,TRBV5-4,TRBJ2-2,TGTGCCAGCAGCTCTGGACTAGCGGGAGCAAACACCGGGGAGCTGTTTTTT,CASSSGLAGANTGELFF
few,NA,TRBV19,TRBJ1-1,TGTGCCAGTATGGGAATTTTCGACACTGAAGCTTTCTTT,CASMGIFDTEAFF
once,NA,TRBV7-9,TRBJ2-2,TGTGCCAGCGTAGGAGGGGCAAACACCGGGGAGCTGTTTTTT,CASVGGANTGELFF
NA,TRBD1,TRBV27,TRBJ2-6,TGTGCCAGCAGTTTAGGGACAGGGGGCGCGATTCTGACTTTC,CASSLGTGGAILTF
NA,TRBD1,TRBV4-1,TRBJ1-2,TGCGCCAGCAGCCAAGCGGACAGGGATAACTATGGCTACACCTTC,CASSQADRDNYGYTF